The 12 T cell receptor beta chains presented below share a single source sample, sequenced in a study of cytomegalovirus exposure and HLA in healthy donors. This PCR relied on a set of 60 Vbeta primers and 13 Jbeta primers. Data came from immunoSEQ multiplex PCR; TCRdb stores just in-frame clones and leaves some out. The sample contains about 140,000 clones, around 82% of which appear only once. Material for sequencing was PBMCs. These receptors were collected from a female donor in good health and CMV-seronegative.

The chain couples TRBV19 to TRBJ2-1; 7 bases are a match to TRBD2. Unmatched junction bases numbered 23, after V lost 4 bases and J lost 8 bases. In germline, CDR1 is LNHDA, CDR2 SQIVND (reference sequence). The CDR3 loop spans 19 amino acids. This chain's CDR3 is CASSKRNPRTSLGSDEQFF. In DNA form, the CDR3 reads TGTGCCAGTAGTAAACGGAACCCTCGGACTAGTTTAGGGTCCGATGAGCAGTTCTTC.

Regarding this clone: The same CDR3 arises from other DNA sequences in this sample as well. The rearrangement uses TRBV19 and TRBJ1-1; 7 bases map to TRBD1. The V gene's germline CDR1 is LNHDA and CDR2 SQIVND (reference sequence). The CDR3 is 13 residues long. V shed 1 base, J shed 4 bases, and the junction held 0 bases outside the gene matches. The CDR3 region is CASSIAGGTEAFF. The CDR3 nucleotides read TGTGCCAGTAGTATAGCAGGGGGCACTGAAGCTTTCTTT.

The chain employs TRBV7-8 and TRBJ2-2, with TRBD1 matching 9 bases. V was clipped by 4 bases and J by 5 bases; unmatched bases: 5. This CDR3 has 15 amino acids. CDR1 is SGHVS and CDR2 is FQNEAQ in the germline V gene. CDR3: CASSSTGGSTGELFF. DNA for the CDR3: TGTGCCAGCAGCTCCACAGGGGGCTCAACCGGGGAGCTGTTTTTT.

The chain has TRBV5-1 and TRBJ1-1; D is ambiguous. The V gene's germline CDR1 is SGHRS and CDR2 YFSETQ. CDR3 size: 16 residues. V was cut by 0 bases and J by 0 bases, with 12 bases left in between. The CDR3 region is CASSLDLTTMNTEAFF. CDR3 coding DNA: TGCGCCAGCAGCTTGGATCTCACAACGATGAACACTGAAGCTTTCTTT. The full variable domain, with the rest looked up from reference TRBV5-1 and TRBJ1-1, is KAGVTQTPRYLIKTRGQQVTLSCSPISGHRSVSWYQQTPGQGLQFLFEYFSETQRNKGNFPGRFSGRQFSNSRSEMNVSTLELGDSALYLCASSLDLTTMNTEAFFGQGTRLTVV.

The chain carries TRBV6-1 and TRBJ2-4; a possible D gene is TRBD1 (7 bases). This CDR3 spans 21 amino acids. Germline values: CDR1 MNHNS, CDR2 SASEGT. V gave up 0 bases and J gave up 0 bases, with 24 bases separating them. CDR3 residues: CASSEAVTGEVVGIAKNIQYF. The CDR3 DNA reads TGTGCCAGCAGTGAAGCGGTAACAGGGGAGGTGGTTGGGATAGCCAAAAACATTCAGTACTTC.

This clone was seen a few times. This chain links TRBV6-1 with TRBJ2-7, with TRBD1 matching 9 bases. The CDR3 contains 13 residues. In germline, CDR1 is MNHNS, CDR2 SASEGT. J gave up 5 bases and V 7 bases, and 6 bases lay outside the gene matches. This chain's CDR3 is CASTPGQGHEQYF. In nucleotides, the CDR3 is TGTGCCAGCACCCCGGGACAGGGACACGAGCAGTACTTC.

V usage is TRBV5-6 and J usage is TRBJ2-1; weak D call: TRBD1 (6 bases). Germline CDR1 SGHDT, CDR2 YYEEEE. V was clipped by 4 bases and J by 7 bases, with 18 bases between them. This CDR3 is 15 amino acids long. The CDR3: CASSTIGGPSNEQFF. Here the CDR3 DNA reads TGTGCCAGCAGCACCATTGGGGGCCCCTCGAATGAGCAGTTCTTC.

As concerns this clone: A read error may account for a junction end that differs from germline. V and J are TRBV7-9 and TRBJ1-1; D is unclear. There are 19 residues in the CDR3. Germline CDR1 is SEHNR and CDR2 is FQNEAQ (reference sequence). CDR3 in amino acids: CSSTIAEQVGSVVNTEAFF. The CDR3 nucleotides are TGTTCCAGCACCATCGCCGAGCAGGTGGGGAGTGTTGTGAACACTGAAGCTTTCTTT.

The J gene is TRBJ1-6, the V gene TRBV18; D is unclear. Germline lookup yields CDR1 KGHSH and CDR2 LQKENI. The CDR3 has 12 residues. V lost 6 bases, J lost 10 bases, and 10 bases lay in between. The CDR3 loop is CASSLTGSPLHF. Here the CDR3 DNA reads TGTGCCAGCTCCCTGACTGGGTCACCCCTCCACTTT.

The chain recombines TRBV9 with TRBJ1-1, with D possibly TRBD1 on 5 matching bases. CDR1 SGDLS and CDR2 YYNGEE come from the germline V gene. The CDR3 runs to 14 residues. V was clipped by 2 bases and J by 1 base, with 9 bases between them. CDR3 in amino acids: CASSVDSPNTEAFF. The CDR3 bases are TGTGCCAGCAGCGTCGACAGCCCGAACACTGAAGCTTTCTTT.

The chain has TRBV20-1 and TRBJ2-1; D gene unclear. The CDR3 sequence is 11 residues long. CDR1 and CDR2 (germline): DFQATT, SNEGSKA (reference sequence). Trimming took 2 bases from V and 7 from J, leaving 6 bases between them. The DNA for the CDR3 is TGCAGTGCTAGACGCCAGAATGAGCAGTTCTTC. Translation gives CSARRQNEQFF.

For the CDR3, the DNA is TGTGCCAGCAGCGCCGGGACATGGCTTAATTCACCCCTCCACTTT. Translated: CASSAGTWLNSPLHF. The chain combines TRBV9 with TRBJ1-6; D is possibly TRBD1 (6 bases). The CDR3 is 15 residues long. Germline values: CDR1 SGDLS, CDR2 YYNGEE. V gave up 3 bases and J gave up 6 bases, with 13 bases separating them.